This T cell receptor beta chain appears in the sequencing data of a study of graft-versus-host responses after intestinal transplantation. Produced via immunoSEQ multiplex PCR; TCRdb's table is partial and in-frame only. There are approximately 49,000 clones in the sample; about 89% occur only once, and 0.5% to 0.7% lies in the top ten. On this clone: As yet, its antigen is unknown.

Unmatched junction bases numbered 6, after V lost 6 bases and J lost 2 bases. The CDR3 extends over 13 amino acids. CDR1 is SQVTM and CDR2 is ANQGSEA in the germline V gene. Source: unstimulated CD4+ T cells sorted from spleen or lymph node cells, taken before transplant. The sequence derives from a human donor who was the organ donor for an intestinal transplant. The chain has TRBV29-1 and TRBJ2-5; 7 nucleotides agree with TRBD1. CDR3 in DNA: TGCAGCGTGGTACAGGGGAGTCAAGAGACCCAGTACTTC. The encoded protein is CSVVQGSQETQYF.